The rows below give T cell receptor beta chains drawn from one sample of a study of blood T cells in healthy people across ages. Each CDR3 protein is one row after TCRdb ran MiXCR on the 5' RACE reads. The sample yields over 1,300,000 distinct CDR3 sequences, 45% to 70% seen once. Material: blood. The receptors come from a man between 18 and 35 years old in good health. Each CDR3 is given without its conserved first and last residue. The order of the fields is CDR3 protein, J gene, V gene.

ASSWGDSRMNTEAF	TRBJ1-1	TRBV5-6
ASSKLAGERYEQY	TRBJ2-7	TRBV6-6
SATESGTDTQY	TRBJ2-3	TRBV29-1
ASSLRQDDSVDIQY	TRBJ2-4	TRBV11-2
ASSPLNRQAGANVLT	TRBJ2-6	TRBV11-2
ASSADRPRSNQPQH	TRBJ1-5	TRBV27
ASYPTAGTSYEQY	TRBJ2-7	TRBV2
ASRGAGHSTDTQY	TRBJ2-3	TRBV5-5
ASSYSSTGSSGYGYT	TRBJ1-2	TRBV6-5
ASSQEASDTWNEQF	TRBJ2-1	TRBV4-2
ASSLEAGVYYEQY	TRBJ2-7	TRBV7-2
ASSQGPSGGELKVYEQY	TRBJ2-7	TRBV4-2
ASSEERGGANVLT	TRBJ2-6	TRBV25-1
ASSDREKTSGFYNEQF	TRBJ2-1	TRBV4-1
SARGAGNQPQH	TRBJ1-5	TRBV20-1
ASSEDRVGGYT	TRBJ1-2	TRBV6-1
SARGDRSVSGNTIY	TRBJ1-3	TRBV20-1
ASSLVSRENSPLH	TRBJ1-6	TRBV7-6
ASSPSGASGHGETQY	TRBJ2-5	TRBV3-1
ASSQSGGAETQY	TRBJ2-5	TRBV4-1
SARDLAANTEAF	TRBJ1-1	TRBV20-1
ASSSPYEGPNEQF	TRBJ2-1	TRBV7-9
SVVLTGRNYGYT	TRBJ1-2	TRBV29-1
ASSWRDNRPEAF	TRBJ1-1	TRBV28
ASSSAGLQETQY	TRBJ2-5	TRBV7-6
ASSPLNQGGTQY	TRBJ2-5	TRBV7-9
ASYPGQGDFGTKNIQY	TRBJ2-4	TRBV5-1
ASSSGTADEQY	.	TRBV7-2
ASSVPSVDTQY	TRBJ2-3	TRBV12-3/TRBV12-4
ASSGTGLKNIQY	TRBJ2-4	TRBV12-3/TRBV12-4
ASSVSNEQF	TRBJ2-1	TRBV2
ASSDVTGREPQH	TRBJ1-5	TRBV7-9
ASSQSWQTYGYT	TRBJ1-2	TRBV4-3
ATSRTGGTEAF	TRBJ1-1	TRBV15
SAIRVSYNEQF	TRBJ2-1	TRBV20-1
ASSLEPSSTAF	TRBJ1-1	TRBV7-6
ASSLAAYRSGSTEAF	TRBJ1-1	TRBV11-2